The 19 T cell receptor beta chains below all came from one sample that was sequenced in a study of blood T cell repertoires in COVID-19. Some clones are missing from TCRdb's copy, which holds only in-frame ones; the method was immunoSEQ multiplex PCR. The profile shows some 200,000 clones, about 84% of them singletons. Sample: peripheral blood. These receptors came from a woman aged 80 or over with COVID-19, enrolled during active disease.

This chain uses TRBV6-5 with TRBJ1-6, with TRBD1 identical over 8 bases. Germline-derived CDR1 and CDR2 are MNHEY and SVGAGI. V shed 7 bases and J 9 bases; nucleotides not matched to a gene: 8. The CDR3 spans 14 residues. The CDR3 loop reads CASIPGQGGSPLHF. DNA for the CDR3: TGTGCCAGCATCCCCGGACAGGGAGGTTCACCCCTCCACTTT.

The chain couples TRBV18 to TRBJ1-2; D not resolved. The germline V gene has CDR1 KGHSH and CDR2 LQKENI. V was trimmed by 2 bases and J by 8 bases, leaving 9 bases between them. CDR3 length: 12 amino acids. CDR3 amino acids: CASSPAAGGYTF. In nucleotides, the CDR3 is TGTGCCAGCTCACCAGCCGCGGGCGGCTACACCTTC.

The chain has TRBV12-3 or TRBV12-4 and TRBJ2-1; tentatively, D is TRBD1 (6 bases). The CDR3 is 12 amino acids. Trimming took 4 bases from V and 8 from J, leaving 9 bases between them. The CDR3 loop reads CASSSQGYEQFF. CDR3 sequence (DNA): TGTGCCAGCAGTTCACAGGGCTATGAGCAGTTCTTC.

The gene calls are TRBV9 and TRBJ2-7; 8 bases agree with TRBD1. CDR1 and CDR2 from the germline V gene are SGDLS and YYNGEE. Germline trimming cut 4 bases from V and 7 bases from J; bases unmatched to any gene: 7. The CDR3 length is 13 residues. The CDR3 sequence is CASSFGQGGEQYF. The CDR3 bases are TGTGCCAGCAGCTTCGGACAGGGCGGGGAGCAGTACTTC.

This sequence joins TRBV7-9 and TRBJ2-7, with a possible D match to TRBD2 (6 bases). Trimming cost V 1 base and J 7 bases, with 14 bases left between them. Germline-derived CDR1 and CDR2 are SEHNR and FQNEAQ (reference sequence). CDR3 length equals 14 residues. The CDR3 DNA is TGTGCCAGCAGCTTAGGAGCTGGGGCGGGAGAGCAGTACTTC. Translating gives CASSLGAGAGEQYF. Full variable domain (missing parts from reference TRBV7-9 and TRBJ2-7): DTGVSQNPRHKITKRGQNVTFRCDPISEHNRLYWYRQTLGQGPEFLTYFQNEAQLEKSRLLSDRFSAERPKGSFSTLEIQRTEQGDSAMYLCASSLGAGAGEQYFGPGTRLTVT.

This clone was recorded once. The chain couples TRBV28 to TRBJ1-3; no definite D call. The CDR3 contains 13 residues. V lost 4 bases to trimming and J lost 4 bases, with 8 bases between them. Germline V CDR1 and CDR2: MDHEN, SYDVKM. The CDR3 nucleotides read TGTGCCAGCAGTTCAATACAGGGAAACACCATATATTTT. It encodes CASSSIQGNTIYF.

This clone was observed a single time. The chain links TRBV5-1 to TRBJ2-7; 11 positions match TRBD1. The germline V gene encodes CDR1 SGHRS and CDR2 YFSETQ. This CDR3 spans 14 amino acids. V gave up 5 bases and J gave up 6 bases; unmatched junction bases: 7. CDR3 DNA sequence: TGCGCCAGCAGGGCCGGGACAGGGGGTTTCGAGCAGTACTTC. Amino acids: CASRAGTGGFEQYF.

The chain employs TRBV6-5 and TRBJ1-3; D is ambiguous. CDR3 length: 11 residues. The ends were cut back, 10 bases at V and 0 bases at J, with 4 bases in the middle. Per germline, CDR1 MNHEY and CDR2 SVGAGI. The DNA of the CDR3 is TGTGCCATCTACTCTGGAAACACCATATATTTT. This gives the protein CAIYSGNTIYF.

This CDR3 is CASSLDYTNEQFF. CDR3 in DNA: TGTGCCAGCTCACTCGACTACACTAATGAGCAGTTCTTC. The V call is TRBV18, the J call TRBJ2-1; a weak D match, TRBD2 (5 bases). The V end lost 4 bases, the J end lost 7 bases, and 11 bases lay between the germline ends. CDR1 KGHSH and CDR2 LQKENI come from the germline V gene. This CDR3 spans 13 amino acids.

This chain joins TRBV5-1 and TRBJ1-1, with a weak D call TRBD1 (5 bases). CDR1 and CDR2 (germline): SGHRS, YFSETQ. V lost 2 bases and J lost 5, with 22 bases in between. The CDR3 runs to 17 residues. The CDR3: CASSFDGRYGGGTEAFF. CDR3 nucleotides: TGCGCCAGCAGCTTTGACGGCCGGTACGGGGGAGGAACTGAAGCTTTCTTT. The whole variable domain, remainder taken from reference TRBV5-1 and TRBJ1-1, is KAGVTQTPRYLIKTRGQQVTLSCSPISGHRSVSWYQQTPGQGLQFLFEYFSETQRNKGNFPGRFSGRQFSNSRSEMNVSTLELGDSALYLCASSFDGRYGGGTEAFFGQGTRLTVV.

About this clone: Other DNA sequences in the same sample also yield this CDR3. This chain links TRBV5-1 with TRBJ1-1; D unresolved. CDR1 and CDR2 from the germline V gene are SGHRS and YFSETQ. The CDR3 has 13 residues. The ends were cut back, 1 base at V and 1 base at J, with 5 bases in the middle. As DNA, the CDR3 is TGCGCCAGCAGCTTGAGAGGGAACACTGAAGCTTTCTTT. Its translation is CASSLRGNTEAFF.

The chain couples TRBV5-8 to TRBJ1-2, with D unclear. This CDR3 comprises 13 residues. Germline-derived CDR1 and CDR2 are SGHTS and YDEGEE. The germline V and J ends were trimmed by 9 bases and 4 bases, with 16 bases remaining between them. The CDR3 protein is CATTPAGSYGYTF. CDR3 in DNA: TGTGCCACCACCCCGGCGGGTAGCTATGGCTACACCTTC.

V gene TRBV27 combines with J gene TRBJ1-2, with a possible D match to TRBD1 (5 bases). V dropped 5 bases and J dropped 7 bases, with 11 bases sitting between them. The CDR3 runs 12 residues. CDR1 is MNHEY and CDR2 is SMNVEV in the germline V gene (reference sequence). This CDR3 reads CASSRGGGGYTF. The CDR3 DNA follows: TGTGCCAGCAGTAGGGGAGGCGGTGGCTACACCTTC.

V usage is TRBV10-1 and J usage is TRBJ1-1; D may be TRBD1 (6 bases). This CDR3 region has 13 residues. CDR1 is WNHNN, CDR2 SYGVQD, per germline (reference sequence). V was shortened by 6 bases and J by 0 bases, with 8 bases between the two germline ends. CDR3 protein: CASSRGMNTEAFF. DNA for the CDR3: TGCGCCAGCAGCAGGGGCATGAACACTGAAGCTTTCTTT.

The sample holds one count of this clone. The chain employs TRBV5-1 and TRBJ1-1; 9 bases fit TRBD1. CDR3 size: 16 residues. Germline CDR1 SGHRS, CDR2 YFSETQ. J lost 1 base, V lost 0 bases, and 4 bases had no gene match. This CDR3 reads CASSLAGTGKNTEAFF. CDR3 coding DNA: TGCGCCAGCAGCTTGGCAGGGACAGGGAAGAACACTGAAGCTTTCTTT.

V usage is TRBV7-2 and J usage is TRBJ1-3; D is undetermined. Trimming stripped 5 bases from V and 6 bases from J, with 17 bases between. Germline V lookup: CDR1 SGHTA, CDR2 FQGNSA. This CDR3 is 15 amino acids long. CDR3 nucleotides: TGTGCCAGCAGCCTCCGAGTGGGGAGCGAAAACACCATATATTTT. Translated, it gives CASSLRVGSENTIYF.

This clone was observed once. The chain employs TRBV7-8 and TRBJ2-3; weak D call: TRBD2 (5 bases). From germline, CDR1 is SGHVS and CDR2 FQNEAQ. V was clipped by 2 bases and J by 4 bases, with 16 bases between them. CDR3 size: 16 residues. This CDR3 reads CASSLRWPGSADTQYF. The CDR3 DNA follows: TGTGCCAGCAGCTTAAGGTGGCCGGGGTCAGCAGATACGCAGTATTTT. Together with reference TRBV7-8 and TRBJ2-3, the CDR3 gives the full variable domain: GAGVSQSPRYKVAKRGQDVALRCDPISGHVSLFWYQQALGQGPEFLTYFQNEAQLDKSGLPSDRFFAERPEGSVSTLKIQRTQQEDSAVYLCASSLRWPGSADTQYFGPGTRLTVL.

V is TRBV5-1 and J is TRBJ1-2; 8 bases match TRBD1. Unmatched junction bases numbered 7, after V lost 2 bases and J lost 4 bases. Germline V gives CDR1 SGHRS, CDR2 YFSETQ. The CDR3 runs 15 residues. CDR3 protein: CASSLVGTGGYGYTF. CDR3 coding DNA: TGCGCCAGCAGCTTAGTGGGGACAGGTGGCTATGGCTACACCTTC.

This sequence joins TRBV7-2 and TRBJ1-5; no reliable D call. V lost 5 bases, J lost 7 bases, and 12 bases lay in between. The CDR3 has 13 residues. Germline loops: CDR1 SGHTA, CDR2 FQGNSA. This CDR3 reads CASSTTAEQPQHF. The CDR3 DNA sequence: TGTGCCAGCAGCACCACAGCCGAACAGCCCCAGCATTTT.